Listed below are T cell receptor beta chains from one sample, sequenced in a study of blood T cells in healthy people across ages. One entry per CDR3 protein, called by TCRdb with MiXCR from the 5' RACE reads. The sample holds around 690,000 distinct CDR3 sequences, around 54% seen once. Input material: blood. The receptors were sampled from a man in his fifties or sixties in good health. Both conserved end residues are trimmed from each CDR3. The order of the fields is J gene, clone size, V gene, CDR3 protein. Part of the rows lack a size; the others show once, few, many or a class for expanded clones.

J: TRBJ1-2
size: NA
V: TRBV29-1
CDR3: SVEDNGYGYT

J: TRBJ1-2
size: NA
V: TRBV4-1
CDR3: ASSLTDNYGCT

J: TRBJ2-7
size: many
V: TRBV18
CDR3: ASSPPDTYEQY

J: TRBJ2-3
size: few
V: TRBV7-2
CDR3: ASSGPGQRTDTQY

J: TRBJ1-3
size: NA
V: TRBV4-2
CDR3: ASSQFYGGNRPSGNTIY

J: TRBJ1-5
size: once
V: TRBV20-1
CDR3: REVPGDQPQH

J: TRBJ2-5
size: NA
V: TRBV7-8
CDR3: ASSFGGQYQETQY

J: NA
size: NA
V: TRBV20-1
CDR3: RASRGTATQY

J: TRBJ2-1
size: NA
V: TRBV10-3
CDR3: ATARDRRNNEQF

J: TRBJ2-3
size: NA
V: TRBV29-1
CDR3: SSWAGWHTDTQY

J: TRBJ1-6
size: few
V: TRBV9
CDR3: ASSPPGGSSYNSPLH

J: TRBJ2-5
size: NA
V: TRBV6-2/TRBV6-3
CDR3: ASSYGTGGTQETQY

J: TRBJ2-1
size: NA
V: TRBV5-1
CDR3: ASSIQGGSYNEQF

J: NA
size: NA
V: TRBV4-1
CDR3: ASSTQDRSGGWETQY

J: TRBJ2-1
size: NA
V: TRBV6-4
CDR3: AGSGPGTGSYNEQF

J: TRBJ1-1
size: NA
V: TRBV29-1
CDR3: SVGGPEAF

J: TRBJ2-3
size: NA
V: TRBV20-1
CDR3: SARDPRAGGSTDTQY

J: TRBJ2-4
size: NA
V: TRBV6-1
CDR3: ASSAGTEVNIQY

J: TRBJ2-3
size: once
V: TRBV9
CDR3: ASSLWTGADTQY

J: TRBJ2-3
size: once
V: TRBV28
CDR3: ASSLNRASDTQY

J: TRBJ1-2
size: NA
V: TRBV28
CDR3: ASSSQGFVSGYT

J: TRBJ2-1
size: NA
V: TRBV29-1
CDR3: SVAAGRSSEQF

J: NA
size: NA
V: TRBV4-2
CDR3: ASSRDRGPEETQY

J: TRBJ2-1
size: NA
V: TRBV29-1
CDR3: SVEKGGGNEQF

J: TRBJ2-3
size: NA
V: TRBV20-1
CDR3: SATPNPQNTQY

J: NA
size: NA
V: TRBV6-7
CDR3: ASRRKTQY

J: TRBJ2-7
size: NA
V: TRBV4-1
CDR3: ASSRLPEQGHFYEQY

J: TRBJ2-7
size: few
V: TRBV27
CDR3: ASSFGGPLREQY

J: TRBJ1-1
size: NA
V: TRBV3-1
CDR3: ASSQQGHHTEAF

J: TRBJ2-5
size: NA
V: TRBV24-1
CDR3: ATSDAAFQETQY

J: TRBJ2-1
size: NA
V: TRBV20-1
CDR3: SSSGLSLTEQF

J: TRBJ1-4
size: few
V: TRBV5-1
CDR3: ASSDPGTVNEKLF

J: TRBJ2-5
size: NA
V: TRBV4-1
CDR3: ASSQEWRGPQETQY

J: TRBJ2-1
size: few
V: TRBV12-3/TRBV12-4
CDR3: ASSLAGLAGGGSTANEQF

J: TRBJ2-1
size: NA
V: TRBV20-1
CDR3: SAGPPSYNEQF

J: TRBJ1-2
size: NA
V: TRBV6-4
CDR3: ASSDSPSGVYGYT

J: TRBJ1-5
size: NA
V: TRBV6-5
CDR3: ASKASGDSNQPQH

J: TRBJ2-7
size: few
V: TRBV10-1
CDR3: ASSEFGQGSEQY

J: TRBJ2-1
size: few
V: TRBV24-1
CDR3: ATSDPGFYRQF

J: TRBJ2-7
size: few
V: TRBV29-1
CDR3: SVEKEDSSYEQY

J: NA
size: NA
V: TRBV3-1
CDR3: ASSQDLHSGVYNEQY

J: TRBJ1-4
size: few
V: TRBV7-9
CDR3: ASSLGLGQGKHEKLF

J: TRBJ1-2
size: NA
V: TRBV6-1
CDR3: ASGRQEQRNYGYT

J: TRBJ2-5
size: NA
V: TRBV3-1
CDR3: ASSPTPSSGGGETQY

J: TRBJ2-1
size: few
V: TRBV4-2
CDR3: ASSHGTDPGYEQF

J: TRBJ1-2
size: NA
V: TRBV5-1
CDR3: ASSLAPPGANYGYT

J: TRBJ1-2
size: NA
V: TRBV28
CDR3: ASRVQGGYGYT

J: TRBJ1-1
size: once
V: TRBV11-2
CDR3: ASSPRVMNTEAF

J: TRBJ1-6
size: NA
V: TRBV20-1
CDR3: SATAGTEGNSPLH

J: TRBJ2-2
size: few
V: TRBV6-1
CDR3: ASGNGALGGELF